These 13 T cell receptor beta chains were all obtained from the same sample, sequenced in a study of Tregs in tolerant kidney transplant recipients. Profiled with immunoSEQ multiplex PCR; TCRdb holds only in-frame clones, not every one. The data contain 60,000 to 65,000 clones, 98% of them seen just once; the ten biggest clones take up around 0.34%. This specimen was Tregs from blood, taken before the transplant. These TCRs come from a human donor who received a combined kidney and bone marrow transplant.

V usage is TRBV5-1 and J usage is TRBJ2-1; tentative D call: TRBD2 (6 bases). The CDR3 loop spans 16 amino acids. CDR1 is SGHRS, CDR2 YFSETQ, per germline. V shed 0 bases and J shed 7 bases, with 17 bases lying between them. CDR3 sequence (DNA): TGCGCCAGCAGCTTGGAGGTGCGGGGAGGACTTAATGAGCAGTTCTTC. Translated: CASSLEVRGGLNEQFF.

This clone has a handful of counts. The chain links TRBV6-5 to TRBJ2-7; maybe TRBD2 (6 bases). CDR3 length equals 15 residues. CDR1 and CDR2 (germline): MNHEY, SVGAGI. Trimming shortened V by 6 bases and J by 3 bases, and 18 bases separated the two germline ends. DNA of the CDR3: TGTGCCAGCAGACGCCCCGGCCTGGGAGGCTACGAGCAGTACTTC. It yields the protein CASRRPGLGGYEQYF.

The chain has TRBV6-1 and TRBJ1-2; the match to TRBD1 covers 10 bases. CDR1 and CDR2 from the germline V gene are MNHNS and SASEGT. This CDR3 is built from 13 residues. The trim removed 6 bases at V and 4 bases at J, leaving 2 bases unmatched. The CDR3 DNA reads as TGTGCCAGCAGGGGGGACAGGGGCTATGGCTACACCTTC. Its protein product is CASRGDRGYGYTF.

As DNA, the CDR3 is TGCGCCAGCAGCCAGGACAGCTATGGCTACACCTTC. Encoded protein: CASSQDSYGYTF. The chain couples TRBV5-1 to TRBJ1-2; D is possibly TRBD1 (6 bases). The germline V gene encodes CDR1 SGHRS and CDR2 YFSETQ. Trimming took off 4 bases at V and 4 bases at J, with 8 bases between the two ends. The CDR3 runs 12 residues.

The chain links TRBV6-1 to TRBJ1-2, with D hard to call. Germline V gene lookup returns CDR1 MNHNS and CDR2 SASEGT. The CDR3 length is 14 residues. Trimming stripped 7 bases from V and 4 bases from J, with 16 bases between. The CDR3 loop is CASKILVASYGYTF. The CDR3, as DNA: TGTGCCAGCAAAATATTGGTAGCCTCCTATGGCTACACCTTC.

The table lists this clone with a count of one. V gene TRBV5-6 combines with J gene TRBJ1-1; 11 bases are shared with TRBD1. Germline V lookup: CDR1 SGHDT, CDR2 YYEEEE. The J segment lost 4 bases and the V segment lost 4 bases, leaving 3 bases of the junction unmatched. CDR3 length: 14 residues. The CDR3 region is CASSTGQGGTEAFF. The DNA of the CDR3 is TGTGCCAGCAGCACGGGACAGGGGGGCACTGAAGCTTTCTTT.

The chain uses TRBV10-3 and TRBJ2-5; 12 nucleotides agree with TRBD2. CDR1 ENHRY and CDR2 SYGVKD come from the germline V gene. CDR3 length: 15 amino acids. J was trimmed by 5 bases and V by 4 bases; bases with no gene match: 5. For the CDR3, the DNA is TGTGCCATCAGTGGGACTAGCGGGGACAGGGAGACCCAGTACTTC. As protein: CAISGTSGDRETQYF.

V and J are TRBV7-9 and TRBJ1-2; 10 nucleotides match TRBD1. The CDR3 consists of 13 residues. Trimming removed 4 bases from V and 6 bases from J; junction bases left unmatched: 2. Germline CDR1 reads SEHNR; CDR2 reads FQNEAQ (reference sequence). In DNA, the CDR3 is TGTGCCAGCAGCTGGACAGGGGGTAATGGCTACACCTTC. It codes for CASSWTGGNGYTF.

The chain uses TRBV5-1 and TRBJ2-3; 12 nucleotides line up with TRBD2. Trimming at V came to 0 bases and at J to 4 bases, leaving 6 bases not matched to a gene. Germline CDR1 and CDR2: SGHRS and YFSETQ. CDR3 size: 17 residues. CDR3 in amino acids: CASSLGLAGGHADTQYF. The CDR3 DNA follows: TGCGCCAGCAGCTTGGGGCTAGCGGGAGGGCATGCAGATACGCAGTATTTT.

The CDR3 loop is CAWSVWTKNTEAFF. The CDR3 DNA follows: TGTGCCTGGAGTGTCTGGACAAAGAACACTGAAGCTTTCTTT. The chain has TRBV30 and TRBJ1-1, with a weak D call TRBD1 (5 bases). The CDR3 spans 14 residues. CDR1 GTSNPN and CDR2 SVGIG come from the germline V gene (reference sequence). V lost 0 bases, J lost 1 base, and 9 bases lay in between.

The rearrangement joins TRBV28 to TRBJ2-7; 8 nucleotides line up with TRBD1. Germline V gene sequence: CDR1 MDHEN, CDR2 SYDVKM. V lost 2 bases to trimming and J lost 0 bases; unmatched junction nucleotides: 3. The CDR3 length is 15 residues. For the CDR3, the DNA is TGTGCCAGCAGTTTAGTGGACAGGGTCTCCTACGAGCAGTACTTC. Residues: CASSLVDRVSYEQYF.

There are a few counts of this clone. The chain combines TRBV27 with TRBJ1-2; TRBD1 might be the D (5 bases). The CDR3 is 12 amino acids. The germline CDR1 and CDR2 sequences are MNHEY and SMNVEV (reference sequence). The ends were cut back, 3 bases at V and 5 bases at J, with 7 bases in the middle. Here the CDR3 DNA reads TGTGCCAGCAGTTTTTCAGGGTATGGCTACACCTTC. Its protein product is CASSFSGYGYTF.

V gene TRBV29-1 combines with J gene TRBJ1-1; D gene ambiguous. There are 13 residues in the CDR3. Trimming pared 7 bases from V and 0 bases from J, leaving 12 bases between. Germline assignment: CDR1 SQVTM and CDR2 ANQGSEA. CDR3 DNA sequence: TGCAGCGCGGTCGGGGTGGTGAACACTGAAGCTTTCTTT. Its protein is CSAVGVVNTEAFF.